A single TCR beta chain is shown here with its context. The sample belongs to a study of blood T cell repertoires in COVID-19. The assay was immunoSEQ multiplex PCR, and TCRdb's table has in-frame clones only and misses some. The table lists roughly 250,000 clones, approximately 88% of them singletons. V lost 3 bases, J lost 6 bases, and 10 bases stayed unmatched. Germline CDR1 reads KGHSH; CDR2 reads LQKENI. CDR3 length equals 16 residues. The chain has TRBV18 and TRBJ2-7; 11 positions agree with TRBD2. The sequenced sample was peripheral blood. The receptor was isolated from a woman aged 25 to 39 with acute or convalescent COVID-19. CDR3 loop: CASSPLPTSGNSEQYF. The CDR3 DNA is TGTGCCAGCTCACCCCTTCCGACTAGCGGGAATAGCGAGCAGTACTTC.